The sequence of this TCR beta chain was determined in a study of OX40 agonist ivuxolimab in advanced cancers. Whole-study context: Patients got intravenous ivuxolimab at 0.01 to 10 mg/kg every 2 weeks.

This clone has a count of ten or more. What it binds is not known. Exclusion applied to patients with autoimmune disease history or systemic immunosuppression. Study-wide points: Expanded clones belonging to CD8+ T cells outnumbered, on average, those of CD4+. At doses 0.1 to 3.0 mg/kg, CD4+ and CD8+ clones expanded.

V lost 0 bases and J lost 0, with 0 bases in between. The CDR3 extends over 13 amino acids. Germline loops: CDR1 SGHAT, CDR2 FQNNGV. Measured with immunoSEQ multiplex PCR; TCRdb has only the in-frame clones, and not every one. The sample includes more than 75,000 clones, roughly 80% of them seen just once. Here the sequenced sample was CD4+ or CD8+ T cells sorted from blood, taken in a trial of the OX40 agonist ivuxolimab. This chain joins TRBV11-2 and TRBJ1-5; no clear D gene. The origin of this receptor is an adult with an advanced solid tumor such as melanoma, head and neck, liver or kidney cancer. CDR3: CASSLDSNQPQHF. The DNA of the CDR3 is TGTGCCAGCAGCTTAGATAGCAATCAGCCCCAGCATTTT.